Sequencing of this T cell receptor beta chain was carried out in a study of shared clonotypes between healthy human individuals. Study details: Donors had three CD4 naive, three CD4 memory, two CD8 naive and one CD8 memory plate apiece. Study results and limitations: Non-shared clonotypes were found to have lower generation probabilities than the clonotypes that were shared by all four of the sorted-subset donors. Estimated richness was generally greater in naive than memory subsets.

Germline CDR1 and CDR2: MNHEY and SMNVEV (reference sequence). The ends were cut back, 2 bases at V and 11 bases at J, with 15 bases in the middle. The CDR3 is 13 residues long. Assay used: immunoSEQ multiplex PCR; TCRdb lists only in-frame clones, some missing. The sample includes about 2,200,000 clones, around 93% seen only once; the top ten take about 1.5%. A word on this clone: Its specificity is unknown.

Naive CD8 isolation took CD45RO-negative cells positively selected for CCR7 and excluded terminally differentiated effector memory CD45RA+ cells. V is TRBV27 and J is TRBJ1-1; D gene uncertain. Source material: naive CD8+ T cells from PBMCs. This receptor was taken from a man between 18 and 29 years old in good health. Some clones in this sample may be carry-over from other donors' samples. The CDR3 DNA reads as TGTGCCAGCAGTTTAGGGGTTCGGAGGAAGGCTTTCTTT. Translated, it gives CASSLGVRRKAFF.